Below, 8 T cell receptor beta chains from the same sample are listed, as sequenced in a study of blood T cell repertoires in COVID-19. Sequenced by immunoSEQ multiplex PCR; TCRdb stores in-frame clones only, minus some. This table has around 130,000 clones, roughly four fifths appearing once. Sequenced: peripheral blood. These receptors came from a woman in her sixties with acute or convalescent COVID-19.

V gene TRBV7-2 combines with J gene TRBJ2-3; 10 bases map to TRBD1. V trimming: 1 base; J trimming: 4 bases; junction bases outside the gene matches: 11. The CDR3 is made up of 18 amino acids. Germline lookup yields CDR1 SGHTA and CDR2 FQGNSA. The CDR3 nucleotides are TGTGCCAGCAGCTTAGTTGGGACAGGGGTCGTTATGGCAGATACGCAGTATTTT. This encodes CASSLVGTGVVMADTQYF.

The chain employs TRBV10-3 and TRBJ1-2, with 7 bases aligning to TRBD1. The CDR3 sequence is 15 residues long. The J segment lost 4 bases and the V segment lost 2 bases, leaving 7 bases of the junction unmatched. The germline V gene encodes CDR1 ENHRY and CDR2 SYGVKD. The CDR3 DNA follows: TGTGCCATCAGTGAGGACAGGGAAAGGGTCTATGGCTACACCTTC. Translating gives CAISEDRERVYGYTF.

This rearrangement joins TRBV30 to TRBJ1-5; 7 bases map to TRBD1. This CDR3 is built from 13 residues. V gave up 6 bases and J gave up 2 bases; unmatched junction bases: 4. CDR1 and CDR2 (germline): GTSNPN, SVGIG (reference sequence). Written as DNA, the CDR3 is TGTGCCTGTTCAGGACAGGGCAATCAGCCCCAGCATTTT. Translating it yields CACSGQGNQPQHF.

The DNA of the CDR3 is TGTGCCAGCAGCCAAGGATCAGGGGACACTGAAGCTTTCTTT. Protein: CASSQGSGDTEAFF. This sequence joins TRBV3-1 (or the pseudogene TRBV3-2) and TRBJ1-1, with D maybe TRBD1 (6 bases). The CDR3 runs 14 residues. CDR1 LGHDT and CDR2 YNNKEL come from the germline V gene (reference sequence). The V end was cut by 1 base, the J end by 3 bases, with 9 bases between.

V gene TRBV9 combines with J gene TRBJ1-2, with D unclear. V was cut by 3 bases and J by 8 bases, with 11 bases left in between. There are 12 residues in the CDR3. Per the germline V gene, CDR1 is SGDLS and CDR2 is YYNGEE. CDR3 sequence (DNA): TGTGCCAGCAGCGCAGACACAGAGGGCTACACCTTC. Translating gives CASSADTEGYTF.

This clone was found once. This same CDR3 is encoded by further DNA sequences in the sample. V and J are TRBV24-1 and TRBJ2-3; TRBD2 aligns across 9 bases. V shed 10 bases and J 3 bases; nucleotides not matched to a gene: 4. CDR1 is KGHDR and CDR2 is SFDVKD in the germline V gene. The CDR3 is 13 amino acids. CDR3 in DNA: TGTGCCACGGGGAGCGGGGGGACAGATACGCAGTATTTT. Translated: CATGSGGTDTQYF.

The CDR3: CASRQTGSYGYTF. Here the CDR3 DNA reads TGTGCCAGCAGGCAGACAGGGTCCTATGGCTACACCTTC. The chain recombines TRBV11-1 with TRBJ1-2; 7 bases map to TRBD1. CDR3 size: 13 residues. Germline V gene data show CDR1 as SGHAT and CDR2 as FQDESV (reference sequence). The J segment lost 4 bases and the V segment lost 6 bases, leaving 5 bases of the junction unmatched. The full variable domain, with the rest looked up from reference TRBV11-1 and TRBJ1-2, is EAEVAQSPRYKITEKSQAVAFWCDPISGHATLYWYRQILGQGPELLVQFQDESVVDDSQLPKDRFSAERLKGVDSTLKIQPAELGDSAMYLCASRQTGSYGYTFGSGTRLTVV.

This clone was detected only a few times. The rearrangement uses TRBV11-2 and TRBJ1-5; tentative D call: TRBD1 (5 bases). V was shortened by 0 bases and J by 4 bases, with 7 bases between the two germline ends. The CDR3 has 14 residues. The V gene's germline CDR1 is SGHAT and CDR2 FQNNGV. This CDR3 is CASSLEGGNQPQHF. In DNA form, the CDR3 reads TGTGCCAGCAGCTTAGAGGGGGGAAATCAGCCCCAGCATTTT.